This TCR beta chain is drawn from a study of control samples from healthy donors and cancer patients. TCRdb's copy holds only in-frame clones and misses some; the assay was immunoSEQ multiplex PCR. The repertoire consists of some 82,000 clones, with roughly 86% occurring once and the leading ten covering around 18%. The CDR3 is 15 residues long. Germline V gives CDR1 SGHRS, CDR2 YFSETQ. V lost 0 bases, J lost 4 bases, and 12 bases lay in between. Sequencing was carried out using blood. The J gene is TRBJ2-3, the V gene TRBV5-1; TRBD2 is a possible D gene (5 bases). The TCR sequence derives from a man aged 50-60 years in good health. DNA for the CDR3: TGCGCCAGCAGCTTGGCTGGAGGAGGCGCAGATACGCAGTATTTT. This sequence encodes CASSLAGGGADTQYF.